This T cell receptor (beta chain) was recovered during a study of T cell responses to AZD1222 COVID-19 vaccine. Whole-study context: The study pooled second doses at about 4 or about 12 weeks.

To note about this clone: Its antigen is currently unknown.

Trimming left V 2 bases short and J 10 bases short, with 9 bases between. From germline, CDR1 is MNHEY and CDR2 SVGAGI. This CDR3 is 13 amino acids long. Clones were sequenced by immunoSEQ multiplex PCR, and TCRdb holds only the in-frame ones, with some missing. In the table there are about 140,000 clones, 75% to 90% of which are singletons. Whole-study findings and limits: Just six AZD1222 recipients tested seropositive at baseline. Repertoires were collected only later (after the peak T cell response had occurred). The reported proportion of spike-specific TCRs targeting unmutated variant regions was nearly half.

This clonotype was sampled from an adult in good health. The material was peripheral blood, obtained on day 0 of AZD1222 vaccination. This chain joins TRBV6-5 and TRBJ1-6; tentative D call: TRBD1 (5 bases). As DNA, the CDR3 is TGTGCCAGCAGTTACGGGGGGGAATCACCCCTCCACTTT. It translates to CASSYGGESPLHF.